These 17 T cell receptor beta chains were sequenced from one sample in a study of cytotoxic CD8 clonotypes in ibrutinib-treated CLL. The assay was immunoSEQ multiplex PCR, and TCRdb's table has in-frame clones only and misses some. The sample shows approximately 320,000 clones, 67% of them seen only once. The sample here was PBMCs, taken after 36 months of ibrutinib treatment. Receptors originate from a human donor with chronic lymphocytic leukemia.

CDR3: CASSSGLAYYEQYF. The CDR3 DNA follows: TGTGCCAGCAGCTCGGGACTAGCGTACTACGAGCAGTACTTC. The J gene is TRBJ2-7, the V gene TRBV7-6; 10 nucleotides match TRBD2. Germline V gene sequence: CDR1 SGHVS, CDR2 FNYEAQ. Losses at the gene ends were 4 bases for V and 3 bases for J; bases not matched to a gene: 3. The CDR3 is 14 residues long.

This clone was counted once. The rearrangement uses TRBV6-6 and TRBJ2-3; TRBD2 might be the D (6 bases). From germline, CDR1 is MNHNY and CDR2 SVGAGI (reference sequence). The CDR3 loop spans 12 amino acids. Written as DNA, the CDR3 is TGTGCGACGGAGGGAGGCACAGATACGCAGTATTTT. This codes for CATEGGTDTQYF.

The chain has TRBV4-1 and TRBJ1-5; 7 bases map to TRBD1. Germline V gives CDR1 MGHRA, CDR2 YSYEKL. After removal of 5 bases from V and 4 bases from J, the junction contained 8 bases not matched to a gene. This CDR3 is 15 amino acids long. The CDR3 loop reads CASSVRDSENQPQHF. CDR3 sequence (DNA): TGCGCCAGCAGCGTCCGGGACAGTGAGAATCAGCCCCAGCATTTT.

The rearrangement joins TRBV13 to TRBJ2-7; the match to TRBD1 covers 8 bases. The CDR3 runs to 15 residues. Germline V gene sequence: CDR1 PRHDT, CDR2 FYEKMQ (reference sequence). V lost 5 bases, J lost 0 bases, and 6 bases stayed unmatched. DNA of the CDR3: TGTGCCAGCAGCCACAGGACAGGGCCCTCCTACGAGCAGTACTTC. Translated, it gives CASSHRTGPSYEQYF.

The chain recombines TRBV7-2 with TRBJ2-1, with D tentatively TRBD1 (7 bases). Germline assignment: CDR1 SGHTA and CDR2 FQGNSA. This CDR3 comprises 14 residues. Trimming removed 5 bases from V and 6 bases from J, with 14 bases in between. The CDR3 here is CASSPDRRGNEQFF. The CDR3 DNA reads TGTGCCAGCAGCCCGGACAGGCGGGGCAATGAGCAGTTCTTC.

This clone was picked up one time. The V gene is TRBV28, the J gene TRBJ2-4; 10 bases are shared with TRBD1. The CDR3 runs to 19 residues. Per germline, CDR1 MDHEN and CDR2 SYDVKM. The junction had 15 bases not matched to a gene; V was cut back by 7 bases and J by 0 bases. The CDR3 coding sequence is TGTGCCAGCACCGGATTCCGGGACAGGGGACCCCTAGCCAAAAACATTCAGTACTTC. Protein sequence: CASTGFRDRGPLAKNIQYF.

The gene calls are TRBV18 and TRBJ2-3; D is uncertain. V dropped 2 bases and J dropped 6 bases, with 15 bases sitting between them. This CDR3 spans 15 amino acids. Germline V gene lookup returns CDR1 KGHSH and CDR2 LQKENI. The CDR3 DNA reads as TGTGCCAGCTCACCAGCGGATATCAACCTGGATACGCAGTATTTT. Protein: CASSPADINLDTQYF.

CDR3 in amino acids: CASSQSGSSTYEQYF. In nucleotides, the CDR3 is TGCGCCAGCAGCCAAAGTGGCAGTTCAACCTACGAGCAGTACTTC. The rearrangement links TRBV4-1 to TRBJ2-7; D remains ambiguous. Trimming pared 2 bases from V and 2 bases from J, leaving 13 bases between. This CDR3 region has 15 residues. Germline values: CDR1 MGHRA, CDR2 YSYEKL.

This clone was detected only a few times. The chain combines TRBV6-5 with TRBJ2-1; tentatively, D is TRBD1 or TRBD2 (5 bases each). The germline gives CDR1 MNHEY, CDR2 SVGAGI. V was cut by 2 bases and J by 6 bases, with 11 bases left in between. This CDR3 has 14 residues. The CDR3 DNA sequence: TGTGCCAGCAGTTACGGGGGTATAGGCAATGAGCAGTTCTTC. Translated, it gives CASSYGGIGNEQFF.

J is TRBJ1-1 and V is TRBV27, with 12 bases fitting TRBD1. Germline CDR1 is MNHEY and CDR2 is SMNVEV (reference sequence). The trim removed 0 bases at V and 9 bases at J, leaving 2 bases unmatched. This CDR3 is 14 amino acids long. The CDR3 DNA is TGTGCCAGCAGTTTATCGGGGACAGGGGGCAAAGCTTTCTTT. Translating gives CASSLSGTGGKAFF.

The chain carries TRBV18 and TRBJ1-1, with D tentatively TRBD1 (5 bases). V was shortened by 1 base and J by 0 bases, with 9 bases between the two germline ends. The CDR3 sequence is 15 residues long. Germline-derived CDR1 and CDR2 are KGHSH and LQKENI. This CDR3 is CASSPRQLVNTEAFF. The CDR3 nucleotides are TGTGCCAGCTCACCACGACAGTTGGTGAACACTGAAGCTTTCTTT.

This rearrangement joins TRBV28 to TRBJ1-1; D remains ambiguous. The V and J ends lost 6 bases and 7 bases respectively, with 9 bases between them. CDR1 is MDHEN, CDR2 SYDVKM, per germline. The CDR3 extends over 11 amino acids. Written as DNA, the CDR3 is TGTGCCAGCAGCCCTGACGGTGAAGCTTTCTTT. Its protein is CASSPDGEAFF.

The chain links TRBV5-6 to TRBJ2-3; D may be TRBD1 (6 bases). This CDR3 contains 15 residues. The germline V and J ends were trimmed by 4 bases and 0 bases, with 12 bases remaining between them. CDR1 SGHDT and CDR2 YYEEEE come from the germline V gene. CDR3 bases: TGTGCCAGCAGCATAACAGGGCCGAGCACAGATACGCAGTATTTT. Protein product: CASSITGPSTDTQYF.

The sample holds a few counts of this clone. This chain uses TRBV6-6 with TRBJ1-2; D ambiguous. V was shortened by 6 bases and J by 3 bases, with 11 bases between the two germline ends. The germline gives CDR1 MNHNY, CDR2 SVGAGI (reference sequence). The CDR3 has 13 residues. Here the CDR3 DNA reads TGTGCCAGCAGCCTCGTCAACTACTATGGCTACACCTTC. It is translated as CASSLVNYYGYTF.

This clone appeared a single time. CDR3 nucleotides: TGTGCCAGCAGCGCGAGCCTCAAAGCCGGGGAGCTGTTTTTT. This sequence encodes CASSASLKAGELFF. The chain is built from TRBV9 and TRBJ2-2, with unresolved D. The CDR3 has 14 residues. Germline assignment: CDR1 SGDLS and CDR2 YYNGEE. Trimming took off 3 bases at V and 6 bases at J, with 12 bases between the two ends.

The chain's CDR3 is CASSQDRLGEQYF. For the CDR3, the DNA is TGTGCCAGCAGCCAAGACCGGTTGGGGGAGCAGTACTTC. The rearrangement links TRBV14 to TRBJ2-7, with D unresolved. V was cut by 0 bases and J by 7 bases, with 10 bases left in between. CDR3 length: 13 amino acids. Looked up from germline, CDR1 is SGHDN and CDR2 is FVKESK. Variable domain in full (rest from reference TRBV14 and TRBJ2-7): EAGVTQFPSHSVIEKGQTVTLRCDPISGHDNLYWYRRVMGKEIKFLLHFVKESKQDESGMPNNRFLAERTGGTYSTLKVQPAELEDSGVYFCASSQDRLGEQYFGPGTRLTVT.

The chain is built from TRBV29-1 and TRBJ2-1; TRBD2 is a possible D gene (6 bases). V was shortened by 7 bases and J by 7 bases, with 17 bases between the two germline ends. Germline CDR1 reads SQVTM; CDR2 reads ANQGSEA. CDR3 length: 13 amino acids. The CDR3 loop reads CSAETGTPNEQFF. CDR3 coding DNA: TGCAGCGCTGAGACCGGGACTCCGAATGAGCAGTTCTTC.